These 23 T cell receptor beta chains came from one sample sequenced in a study of blood T cells in healthy people across ages (dated by TCRdb to the mid-2010s). Library generation was performed with 5' RACE. A second PCR of about 6 to 12 cycles was performed with a sample-barcoded 5' primer and a J-beta primer mix. The public sequencing data were trimmed at Q25 with fastp and processed into clonotypes with MiXCR by TCRdb, which kept only in-frame beta chains. Each CDR3 protein appears once, grouped with its most common genes and DNA. The sample table lists fewer than 2 million distinct CDR3 sequences, about 39% of them with a count of one. The top ten constitute more than 20% of the sample. Sequenced: blood. Receptors were obtained from a human donor in good health.

This clonotype was counted between two and nine times. The chain carries TRBV4-1 and TRBJ1-4; no firm D call. The CDR3 covers 16 residues. V lost 0 bases, J lost 0 bases, and 8 bases lay in between. The germline V gene encodes CDR1 MGHRA and CDR2 YSYEKL. CDR3 coding DNA: TGCGCCAGCAGCCAAGATCAAGGGACAACTAATGAAAAACTGTTTTTT. Translating gives CASSQDQGTTNEKLFF.

This chain uses TRBV15 with TRBJ1-1; D unclear. CDR1 is LNHNV, CDR2 YYDKDF, per germline (reference sequence). This CDR3 is built from 12 residues. V dropped 0 bases and J dropped 12 bases, with 11 bases sitting between them. The CDR3 sequence: CATSRDKMGSFF. The CDR3 region has the DNA TGTGCCACCAGCAGAGATAAGATGGGTTCTTTCTTT.

On this clonotype itself: The junction and the germline gene differ at one end; a read error may be behind it. The gene calls are TRBV4-1 and TRBJ2-7; D tentatively reads TRBD1 or TRBD2 (5 bases each). The CDR3 extends over 15 amino acids. Germline assignment: CDR1 MGHRA and CDR2 YSYEKL. The CDR3 nucleotides are TGCGCCAGCGGCCAAGTCCGGGACCCGTCCTACGAGCAGTACTTC. This sequence encodes CASGQVRDPSYEQYF.

This clonotype was seen repeatedly, ten times or more. V usage is TRBV29-1 and J usage is TRBJ1-2, with D maybe TRBD1 (6 bases). Per germline, CDR1 SQVTM and CDR2 ANQGSEA. The CDR3 covers 13 residues. The V end was cut by 2 bases, the J end by 4 bases, with 11 bases between. CDR3 residues: CSVETGQSYGYTF. CDR3 sequence (DNA): TGCAGCGTTGAAACCGGACAGAGCTATGGCTACACCTTC.

The chain recombines TRBV3-1 with TRBJ1-5, with a tentative D call TRBD1 (5 bases). This CDR3 contains 17 residues. CDR1 is LGHDT and CDR2 is YNNKEL in the germline V gene (reference sequence). V was clipped by 5 bases and J by 7 bases, with 24 bases between them. The CDR3: CASSDGGRGASGQPQHF. CDR3 bases: TGTGCCAGCAGCGACGGAGGGAGAGGGGCCAGCGGGCAGCCCCAGCATTTT.

This chain links TRBV3-1 with TRBJ2-3, with D perhaps given as TRBD1 or TRBD2 (5 bases each). Germline V gives CDR1 LGHDT, CDR2 YNNKEL (reference sequence). V was pared by 2 bases and J by 0 bases, with 12 bases between. The CDR3 covers 16 residues. CDR3 protein: CASSQLRDRSTDTQYF. For the CDR3, the DNA is TGTGCCAGCAGCCAACTCCGGGACCGCAGCACAGATACGCAGTATTTT.

This chain connects TRBV12-3 or TRBV12-4 to TRBJ2-7; D is perhaps TRBD2 (5 bases). This CDR3 is 14 amino acids long. Trimming took 1 base from V and 1 from J, leaving 8 bases between them. The CDR3 loop reads CASSLGENSYEQYF. DNA of the CDR3: TGTGCCAGCAGTTTAGGGGAGAATTCCTACGAGCAGTACTTC.

There are a few counts of this clonotype. The chain joins TRBV6-5 to TRBJ2-7; 7 nucleotides agree with TRBD1. After removal of 5 bases from V and 5 bases from J, the junction contained 6 bases not matched to a gene. CDR1 and CDR2 (germline): MNHEY, SVGAGI. The CDR3 loop spans 13 amino acids. CDR3 residues: CASSPNRGHEQYF. The CDR3, as DNA: TGTGCCAGCAGTCCCAACAGGGGCCACGAGCAGTACTTC.

The chain couples TRBV14 to TRBJ2-1, with D possibly matching TRBD1 (6 bases). V lost 6 bases, J lost 3 bases, and 15 bases lay in between. In germline, CDR1 is SGHDN, CDR2 FVKESK. The CDR3 runs 15 residues. The CDR3 here is CASSSGAELYNEQFF. As DNA, the CDR3 is TGTGCCAGCAGTTCAGGGGCCGAACTCTACAATGAGCAGTTCTTC.

This clonotype was seen more than once but under ten times. The rearrangement links TRBV6-1 to TRBJ1-1; possibly TRBD1 for D (5 bases). The length of the CDR3 is 20 residues. V was clipped by 6 bases and J by 0 bases, with 29 bases between them. Per the germline V gene, CDR1 is MNHNS and CDR2 is SASEGT. CDR3 sequence: CASSQDGGLQGFWMNTEAFF. CDR3 coding DNA: TGTGCCAGCAGCCAAGACGGTGGGTTGCAGGGTTTTTGGATGAACACTGAAGCTTTCTTT.

The rearrangement joins TRBV12-3 or TRBV12-4 to TRBJ1-6, with a possible D match to TRBD1 (6 bases). With 3 bases removed from V and 16 bases from J, the gap between germline ends came to 10 bases. This CDR3 has 11 residues. The CDR3 loop is CASSFRDKLHF. The CDR3 DNA sequence: TGTGCCAGCAGTTTCCGGGACAAACTCCACTTT.

This sequence joins TRBV10-3 and TRBJ1-3, with D tentatively TRBD1 (6 bases). Germline-derived CDR1 and CDR2 are ENHRY and SYGVKD. V gave up 4 bases and J gave up 0 bases, with 10 bases separating them. This CDR3 comprises 15 residues. CDR3 region: CAISGQASSGNTIYF. CDR3 DNA: TGTGCCATCAGTGGACAGGCGAGCTCTGGAAACACCATATATTTT.

The genes are TRBV29-1 and TRBJ2-5; tentatively, D is TRBD1 (5 bases). Per the germline V gene, CDR1 is SQVTM and CDR2 is ANQGSEA. The V and J ends lost 7 bases and 3 bases respectively, with 21 bases between them. This CDR3 is 15 amino acids long. The CDR3 DNA follows: TGCAGCGCCGAATTATTCCGGACAATCAAAGAGACCCAGTACTTC. Amino acids: CSAELFRTIKETQYF.

V is TRBV3-1 and J is TRBJ2-1; 11 bases line up with TRBD2. Losses at the gene ends were 4 bases for V and 4 bases for J; bases not matched to a gene: 9. CDR3 length: 17 residues. Germline V gene lookup returns CDR1 LGHDT and CDR2 YNNKEL (reference sequence). The CDR3 loop is CASSRGLAGGNYNEQFF. CDR3 bases: TGTGCCAGCAGCCGTGGCCTAGCGGGGGGCAATTACAATGAGCAGTTCTTC.

The table lists this clonotype with a few counts. The V gene is TRBV7-2, the J gene TRBJ2-1; TRBD1 matches 9 bases. The CDR3 length is 14 residues. From germline, CDR1 is SGHTA and CDR2 FQGNSA. J lost 10 bases, V lost 1 base, and 5 bases had no gene match. In DNA form, the CDR3 reads TGTGCCAGCAGCTTAGGGACAGGGGTCTACGAGCAGTTCTTC. It translates to CASSLGTGVYEQFF.

This rearrangement joins TRBV20-1 to TRBJ2-1; D is undetermined. Trimming stripped 5 bases from V and 0 bases from J, with 11 bases between. Germline values: CDR1 DFQATT, CDR2 SNEGSKA (reference sequence). The CDR3 totals 14 residues. The chain's CDR3 is CSAGQVSSYNEQFF. The CDR3 region has the DNA TGCAGTGCTGGTCAGGTTAGCTCCTACAATGAGCAGTTCTTC.

This chain links TRBV16 with TRBJ2-1, with 9 nucleotides matching TRBD1. The CDR3 totals 16 residues. CDR1 and CDR2 (germline): KGHSY, FQNENV. V lost 3 bases, J lost 5 bases, and 8 bases stayed unmatched. The CDR3 DNA sequence: TGTGCCAGCAGCCACCGCGACAGGGGGTATAACAATGAGCAGTTCTTC. This sequence encodes CASSHRDRGYNNEQFF.

V usage is TRBV4-1 and J usage is TRBJ1-1; D ambiguous. This CDR3 is built from 17 residues. The germline V gene encodes CDR1 MGHRA and CDR2 YSYEKL. V lost 1 base to trimming and J lost 0 bases, with 15 bases between them. For the CDR3, the DNA is TGCGCCAGCAGCCAAGGGGAGGCGTTCGTAATGAACACTGAAGCTTTCTTT. Its translation: CASSQGEAFVMNTEAFF.

The V call is TRBV15, the J call TRBJ1-5; D possibly corresponds to TRBD1 (5 bases). The CDR3 is made up of 14 amino acids. Germline V gene lookup returns CDR1 LNHNV and CDR2 YYDKDF (reference sequence). V lost 5 bases, J lost 4 bases, and 12 bases lay in between. The CDR3 spells CATSPRVGNQPQHF. In nucleotides, the CDR3 is TGTGCCACCAGCCCCAGGGTAGGGAATCAGCCCCAGCATTTT.

The rearrangement links TRBV18 to TRBJ2-1; D unclear. The CDR3 extends over 15 amino acids. V lost 3 bases and J lost 3, with 12 bases in between. CDR1 and CDR2 from the germline V gene are KGHSH and LQKENI. The CDR3 region has the DNA TGTGCCAGCTCACCGAGTGGAATCCTCTACAATGAGCAGTTCTTC. Residues: CASSPSGILYNEQFF.

The V gene is TRBV20-1, the J gene TRBJ2-4; D is possibly TRBD1 (6 bases). This CDR3 is built from 14 residues. Germline V gives CDR1 DFQATT, CDR2 SNEGSKA (reference sequence). V was trimmed by 1 base and J by 9 bases, leaving 16 bases between them. CDR3 region: CSARGGRGQTIQYF. CDR3 coding DNA: TGCAGTGCTAGAGGAGGAAGAGGACAGACCATTCAGTACTTC.

This clonotype was detected only a few times. V gene TRBV14 combines with J gene TRBJ1-4; D is perhaps TRBD1 (6 bases). Per the germline V gene, CDR1 is SGHDN and CDR2 is FVKESK. With 1 base removed from V and 6 bases from J, the gap between germline ends came to 12 bases. The CDR3 has 15 residues. DNA of the CDR3: TGTGCCAGCAGCCAAGCCGGGGGCCCGTATGAAAAACTGTTTTTT. Translated: CASSQAGGPYEKLFF.

This chain uses TRBV27 with TRBJ2-5; D gene uncertain. The germline CDR1 and CDR2 sequences are MNHEY and SMNVEV (reference sequence). The CDR3 runs 10 residues. The V end was cut by 7 bases, the J end by 10 bases, with 10 bases between. DNA for the CDR3: TGTGCCAGCATCGCACCGGGCCAGTACTTC. Its protein is CASIAPGQYF.